This T cell receptor beta chain originates from a study of cytomegalovirus exposure and HLA in healthy donors. General study findings and limits: Subsequent analysis of the approximately 110 validation repertoires found a tendency for first-cohort TCR clusters to co-occur. Testing in vitro showed three CMV-associated chains specific for CMV antigens. The study put roughly 160 TCR beta chains on its list as cytomegalovirus-associated.

Repertoires were generated with immunoSEQ multiplex PCR, while TCRdb's copy carries only in-frame clones and drops some. The sample has around 300,000 clones, 65% to 90% seen once. This clone was seen only a few times. Its antigen is not known. Separate from the 666-subject first cohort was the 120-subject validation cohort, to which the donors belonged. The TCR was taken from a woman between 18 and 30 years old in good health and CMV-seronegative. The sequenced material came from PBMCs.

The CDR3 bases are TGTGCCAGCAGTTACTCGGTCGGGGCGAACACCGGGGAGCTGTTTTTT. Translated, it gives CASSYSVGANTGELFF. The chain is built from TRBV6-5 and TRBJ2-2; D perhaps matches TRBD2 (5 bases). V was trimmed by 0 bases and J by 0 bases, leaving 8 bases between them. Germline V lookup: CDR1 MNHEY, CDR2 SVGAGI. The CDR3 sequence is 16 residues long.